This T cell receptor (beta chain) originates from a study of T cell responses to AZD1222 COVID-19 vaccine. CDR3 length: 9 residues. The germline gives CDR1 MGHDK, CDR2 SYGVNS. Some clones are missing from TCRdb's copy, which holds only in-frame ones; the method was immunoSEQ multiplex PCR. The sample carries some 150,000 clones, roughly 85% recorded once. A remark on this clone: At one end, the junction sequence differs from germline, possibly due to a read error.

The clonotype comes from an adult in good health. V and J are TRBV25-1 and TRBJ2-2; D not resolved. The source was peripheral blood, collected on day 0 of AZD1222 vaccination. CDR3 coding DNA: TGTGCCAGCGTTTATTGCCCAGTGTTT. Translating it yields CASVYCPVF.